This TCR beta chain was sequenced during a study of CD8 T cells in Susac syndrome. With random hexamers, 0.5 to 1 ug RNA was reverse transcribed. TCRdb independently ran MiXCR on the immunoSEQ multiplex PCR reads; one entry per CDR3 protein. The sample lists tens of thousands of distinct CDR3 sequences; approximately 94% were seen once. In this sample, this clonotype turned up a few times. The germline V gene has CDR1 MNHEY and CDR2 SVGAGI. V lost 9 bases and J lost 1; bases outside the gene matches: 4. The CDR3 is 14 residues long. The rearrangement joins TRBV6-5 to TRBJ2-1, with 9 nucleotides matching TRBD2. Source material: CD8+ T cells from PBMCs. The receptor was derived from a human donor in good health. The CDR3 coding sequence is TGTGCCAGTAGTCTAGCGGGATCCTACAATGAGCAGTTCTTC. Protein product: CASSLAGSYNEQFF.